The rows below give T cell receptor beta chains drawn from one sample of a study of cytomegalovirus exposure and HLA in healthy donors. The data were produced by immunoSEQ multiplex PCR, yet TCRdb's version contains in-frame clones alone and is incomplete. The repertoire holds under 150,000 clones, with 70% to 85% as singletons. What was sequenced was PBMCs. These TCRs come from a middle-aged woman in good health and CMV-seropositive. The CDR3 runs from the conserved cysteine through the conserved F or W. A D gene is named only where the DNA matches it firmly. Expanded clones are given a class, and other clones once, few, many or no size at all.

TRBD1	TRBV2	-	TRBJ2-7	TGTGCCAGCAGATCCCGGGACAGGGGGCCCTACGAGCAGTACTTC	CASRSRDRGPYEQYF
-	TRBV7-2	-	TRBJ1-4	TGTGCCAGCAGCCCCCACAGGGTTAAAAATGAAAAACTGTTTTTT	CASSPHRVKNEKLFF
TRBD2	TRBV28	-	TRBJ2-3	TGTGCCAGCAGTTTCAGTTGGTTCGGGCGGGAGGGCAAGACAGATACGCAGTATTTT	CASSFSWFGREGKTDTQYF
TRBD2	TRBV6-1	-	TRBJ2-1	TGTGCCAGCAGTGGGGGACTAGCTTCCTACAATGAGCAGTTCTTC	CASSGGLASYNEQFF
TRBD1	TRBV4-1	once	TRBJ2-5	TGCGCCAGCAGCCCCCGGGACAGGGGGTTCGAGACCCAGTACTTC	CASSPRDRGFETQYF
TRBD1	TRBV5-6	-	TRBJ2-7	TGTGCCAGCAGCCCCCGGGACAGGCCCGAGCAGTACTTC	CASSPRDRPEQYF
TRBD2	TRBV18	-	TRBJ2-3	TGTGCCAGCTCAGCCGGGACTAGCGGGGGAGCGAGCACAGATACGCAGTATTTT	CASSAGTSGGASTDTQYF
TRBD1	TRBV27	-	TRBJ2-4	TGTGCCAGCAGTTTTACAGGGGGCCAAAACATTCAGTACTTC	CASSFTGGQNIQYF
-	TRBV4-1	-	TRBJ1-1	TGCGCCAGCAGCTCCTCTCGCGGGCTCTGGAACACTGAAGCTTTCTTT	CASSSSRGLWNTEAFF
TRBD1	TRBV9	few	TRBJ2-1	TGTGCCAGCAGCGTAGGCCTCGGGACAGGGGGCATGGGGAATGAGCAGTTCTTC	CASSVGLGTGGMGNEQFF
TRBD2	TRBV6-6	-	TRBJ2-7	TGTGCCAGCAACGGGGGGGGCTACGAGCAGTACTTC	CASNGGGYEQYF
-	TRBV7-6	-	TRBJ2-3	TGTGCCAGCAGCTCACTAGAGCAAACGCAGTATTTT	CASSSLEQTQYF
TRBD1	TRBV30	-	TRBJ2-1	TGTGCCTGGAGTGTAGGGACAGGGGGCAATGAGCAGTTCTTC	CAWSVGTGGNEQFF
TRBD2	TRBV7-3	-	TRBJ2-5	TGTGCCAGCAGCTTTAGCGGGGCCCCCCAAGAGACCCAGTACTTC	CASSFSGAPQETQYF
-	TRBV2	-	TRBJ1-5	TGTGCCAGCAAGGGGGGGGGTGGCAATCAGCCCCAGCATTTT	CASKGGGGNQPQHF
-	TRBV30	-	TRBJ1-5	TGTGCCTGGAGTTCCGGAGAGCATAGCAATCAGCCCCAGCATTTT	CAWSSGEHSNQPQHF
TRBD1	TRBV19	-	TRBJ1-2	TGTGCCAGCCATATGGACAGGGCCGATACAATCTATGGCTACACCTTC	CASHMDRADTIYGYTF
-	TRBV6-5	-	TRBJ1-6	TGTGCCAGCAGTTACGGTGTCAGCTCCTATAATTCACCCCTCCACTTT	CASSYGVSSYNSPLHF
TRBD2	TRBV6-4	-	TRBJ2-1	TGTGCCAGCAGTGAGACTAGCGGGAGGGCCAATGAGCAGTTCTTC	CASSETSGRANEQFF
TRBD2	TRBV19	-	TRBJ2-7	TGTGCCAGTAGTAGACCCCTAGCGGGAGAATGGAACGAGCAGTACTTC	CASSRPLAGEWNEQYF
TRBD1	TRBV30	-	TRBJ2-1	TGTGCCTGGAGTAGGGGGACAGGGACCTACAATGAGCAGTTCTTC	CAWSRGTGTYNEQFF
-	TRBV7-3	-	TRBJ2-1	TGTGCCAGCAGCATCCTCCTAGGTGATGAGCAGTTCTTC	CASSILLGDEQFF
TRBD1	TRBV6-5	-	TRBJ1-1	TGTGCCAGCAGTTCAAGACAGGGTTCAATGAACACTGAAGCTTTCTTT	CASSSRQGSMNTEAFF
TRBD2	TRBV14	-	TRBJ2-7	TGTGCCAGCAGCCAAGGCGGGGGCTCCTACGAGCAGTACTTC	CASSQGGGSYEQYF
TRBD1	TRBV7-2	once	TRBJ1-2	TGTGCCAGCAGCTTAGGGACAGGGCTTGGCTACACCTTC	CASSLGTGLGYTF
-	TRBV27	once	TRBJ2-4	TGTGCCAGCAGCCCAGGGATAGCCAAAAACATTCAGTACTTC	CASSPGIAKNIQYF
-	TRBV4-2	-	TRBJ2-5	TGTGCCAGCAGCCCGGGATCGTACGAAGAGACCCAGTACTTC	CASSPGSYEETQYF
-	TRBV5-6	-	TRBJ2-7	TGTGCCAGCAGCGGCGGGGTTCAACACGAGCAGTACTTC	CASSGGVQHEQYF
TRBD2	TRBV19	-	TRBJ2-7	TGTGCCAGTAGTGCCGGGACTAGCGGACACTACGAGCAGTACTTC	CASSAGTSGHYEQYF
-	TRBV7-9	-	TRBJ2-7	TGTGCCAGCAGCCAAAGGACACCGCACTACGAGCAGTACTTC	CASSQRTPHYEQYF
-	TRBV6-1	-	TRBJ1-3	TGTGCCAGCAGTGGACTGACCTCTGGAAACACCATATATTTT	CASSGLTSGNTIYF
-	TRBV10-1	-	TRBJ1-3	TGCGCCAGCAGTCTTATGTGGGGGGGCCTCTCTGGAAACACCATATATTTT	CASSLMWGGLSGNTIYF
TRBD2	TRBV7-9	-	TRBJ2-1	TGTGCCAGCAGCTCTAGCGGGACATACAATGAGCAGTTCTTC	CASSSSGTYNEQFF
-	TRBV19	-	TRBJ1-6	TGTGCCAGTAAGGGGCATAGCTCCTATAATTCACCCCTCCACTTT	CASKGHSSYNSPLHF
TRBD2	TRBV7-2	-	TRBJ2-2	TGTGCCAGCAGCTTATCATACATAGGCGGGGGTTCGAACACCGGGGAGCTGTTTTTT	CASSLSYIGGGSNTGELFF
-	TRBV7-7	-	TRBJ2-5	TGTGCTAGCAGCCCGCGAGGGGGAGAGACCCAGTACTTC	CASSPRGGETQYF
TRBD2	TRBV9	-	TRBJ2-1	TGTGCCAGCAGCGCCCTAGCCCTAGCGGGAGGTAATGAGCAGTTCTTC	CASSALALAGGNEQFF
-	TRBV14	few	TRBJ2-2	TGTGCCAGCAGCCGCGACACAAACACCGGGGAGCTGTTTTTT	CASSRDTNTGELFF
-	TRBV6-6	-	TRBJ2-3	TGTGCCAGCAGTTACCCTACTTACAGGATTACAGATACGCAGTATTTT	CASSYPTYRITDTQYF
TRBD1	TRBV18	once	TRBJ1-1	TGTGCCAGCTCAGCGACAGGGGCTGCTGAAGCTTTCTTT	CASSATGAAEAFF
TRBD1	TRBV7-2	few	TRBJ1-3	TGTGCCAGCAGCTTAGGCCAGGGGGCTTGGGACACCATATATTTT	CASSLGQGAWDTIYF
-	TRBV21-1	few	TRBJ2-7	TGTGCCAGCAGCAAAGCTCCCCCGACAGGGGAGGCCTACGAGCAGTACTTC	CASSKAPPTGEAYEQYF
-	TRBV30	-	TRBJ1-1	TGTGCCTGGACCCGGGGGGGGAACACTGAAGCTTTCTTT	CAWTRGGNTEAFF
-	TRBV5-1	-	TRBJ1-2	TGCGCCAGCAGCACCTCAGGGGCGCCGACTGGCTACACCTTC	CASSTSGAPTGYTF
TRBD1	TRBV10-1	few	TRBJ1-2	TGCGCCAGCAGTGAGTCAGGGGACAGGGTGAGGGCGTATGGCTACACCTTC	CASSESGDRVRAYGYTF
TRBD2	TRBV10-1	-	TRBJ2-7	TGCGCCACCCCGGGGAAGCGGGGGGCGGAACTCTACGAGCAGTACTTC	CATPGKRGAELYEQYF
-	TRBV4-1	-	TRBJ1-5	TGCGCCAGCAGCCGTGGGGACACTTGGTTGGGGCAGCCCCAGCATTTT	CASSRGDTWLGQPQHF
-	TRBV7-9	few	TRBJ1-1	TGTGCCAGCTTTTTCGTCGCGGTGAACACTGAAGCTTTCTTT	CASFFVAVNTEAFF
TRBD1	TRBV6-1	-	TRBJ2-2	TGTGCCAGCAGTGGGGGGACAGACACCGGGGAGCTGTTTTTT	CASSGGTDTGELFF
-	TRBV7-9	few	TRBJ2-1	TGTGCCAGCGCCGCCCGGACATCTAAATACAATGAGCAGTTCTTC	CASAARTSKYNEQFF
-	TRBV6-5	-	TRBJ2-3	TGTGCCAGCAGTTACGACTATAGCACAGATACGCAGTATTTT	CASSYDYSTDTQYF
TRBD2	TRBV7-6	-	TRBJ2-1	TGTGCCAGCAGCTTAGCTAGCGCTAGCGGGAGTTATGAGCAGTTCTTC	CASSLASASGSYEQFF